This record looks at one T cell receptor (beta chain) sequence and its context. Uncontrolled infection, other autoimmune disease, pregnancy or lactation disqualified patients from enrolment. Amplified regions were TCR beta CDR3 sequences from RNA transcripts. Using the HTBI primer set, a first-round RT-PCR was run on the TCR CDR3. MiXCR was run by TCRdb on the multiplex PCR reads, yielding one entry per CDR3 protein. The data hold 600,000 to 800,000 distinct CDR3 sequences, with under 45% observed a single time. This entry comes from a study of T cells in Graves' hyperthyroidism and ophthalmopathy. The sample comprised blood. This TCR derives from a woman aged 40-49 years with Graves' hyperthyroidism.

CDR3 bases: TGCGCCAGCAGCCACACTGGGGTCTCAACTGAAGCTTTCTTT. Translated: CASSHTGVSTEAFF. The chain employs TRBV4-1 and TRBJ1-1; D gene uncertain. The CDR3 length is 14 residues. Trimming took off 3 bases at V and 5 bases at J, with 13 bases between the two ends. Germline values: CDR1 MGHRA, CDR2 YSYEKL.